This T cell receptor (beta chain) was identified in a study of cytomegalovirus exposure and HLA in healthy donors. Study background: Samples from HLA-typed donors yielded about 85 million unique TCRs in an early data release. Findings of the study overall: In a later analysis, across HLA loci, associated TCR counts were highest for DRB1, lowest for HLA-C.

Primers: 60 Vbeta forward and 13 Jbeta reverse. Original handling: As a later analysis found, there were 80 million or so unique TCR beta chains, of which some 9.9 million were shared. Clones were read by immunoSEQ multiplex PCR, and TCRdb kept only the in-frame ones, dropping some. V and J calls and clone size follow that table, whereas D and trimming were derived from the DNA. Across tens of thousands of clones, the top ten clones capture roughly 3.8% of the sample. V was clipped by 1 base and J by 10 bases; unmatched bases: 9. Looked up from germline, CDR1 is LGHNA and CDR2 is YNFKEQ. There are 15 residues in the CDR3. About this clone: Its antigen is not identified.

The chain uses TRBV4-2 and TRBJ2-1; 8 bases are a match to TRBD1. The sequencing input was PBMCs. The sequence was obtained from a man aged 18 to 35 in good health and CMV-seropositive. The CDR3 loop reads CASSQVEQGAWEQFF. CDR3 bases: TGTGCCAGCAGCCAAGTGGAGCAGGGGGCATGGGAGCAGTTCTTC.